This entry lists 16 T cell receptor beta chains sequenced from one sample in a study of T cell clonality in common variable immunodeficiency. Clones were sequenced by immunoSEQ multiplex PCR, and TCRdb holds only the in-frame ones, with some missing. The sample lists around 40,000 clones, none appearing once, the ten largest making up approximately 3%. Sequencing input: peripheral blood mononuclear cells. The receptors were sampled from a person between 18 and 69 years old in good health.

This clone was seen repeatedly, ten times or more. The part of the CDR3 DNA that was read is TGTGCCAGCAGCAAACAGGGCTACGAG. Protein: CASSKQGYE. The full CDR3 reads CASSKQGYEQYF. This rearrangement joins TRBV12-3 or TRBV12-4 to TRBJ2-7, with D perhaps matching TRBD1 (6 bases). The read terminates 3 residues ahead of where the CDR3 ends, so the germline J gene completes it. The CDR3 contains 12 residues. The ends were cut back, 6 bases at V and 3 bases at J, with 9 bases in the middle.

Comments on this clone: The CDR3 is cut off 3 residues early in the read; its end comes from the germline J gene. The rearrangement uses TRBV5-1 and TRBJ2-2; TRBD2 matches at 7 bases. The CDR3 length is 16 residues. Germline V gene data show CDR1 as SGHRS and CDR2 as YFSETQ. CDR3 DNA (partial): TGCGCCAGCAGCTTGGTGGGAGCAGGGACTAATTCACCG. Translated: CASSLVGAGTNSP. The complete CDR3 sequence is CASSLVGAGTNSPLFF. The variable domain in full, with the rest retrieved from reference TRBV5-1 and TRBJ2-2, is KAGVTQTPRYLIKTRGQQVTLSCSPISGHRSVSWYQQTPGQGLQFLFEYFSETQRNKGNFPGRFSGRQFSNSRSEMNVSTLELGDSALYLCASSLVGAGTNSPLFFGEGSRLTVL.

This clone was detected ten times or more. The CDR3 end falls 3 residues outside the read, so it is completed with the germline J gene. This chain joins TRBV7-7 and TRBJ2-5; 14 bases map to TRBD2. The germline V gene encodes CDR1 SSHAT and CDR2 FNYEAQ (reference sequence). The CDR3 is 15 residues long. Unmatched junction bases numbered 3, after V lost 5 bases and J lost 4 bases. CDR3 amino acids: CASSTGLAGGETQYF. The CDR3 DNA, read in part, is TGTGCCAGCAGCACAGGACTAGCGGGAGGAGAGACC. Supplemented by reference TRBV7-7 and TRBJ2-5, the full variable domain reads GAGVSQSPRYKVTKRGQDVTLRCDPISSHATLYWYQQALGQGPEFLTYFNYEAQPDKSGLPSDRFSAERPEGSISTLTIQRTEQRDSAMYRCASSTGLAGGETQYFGPGTRLLVL.

This clone has only a few counts. The CDR3 end is not reached by the read, which stops 3 residues before it; the germline J gene fills it in. The chain joins TRBV27 to TRBJ2-7; D possibly corresponds to TRBD1 (6 bases). Germline lookup yields CDR1 MNHEY and CDR2 SMNVEV (reference sequence). The CDR3 totals 15 residues. Trimming took 5 bases from V and 3 from J, leaving 17 bases between them. CDR3 amino acids: CASSVTRTENYEQYF. CDR3 DNA, as far as it was read: TGTGCCAGCAGTGTTACCCGGACAGAGAACTACGAG.

This clone was recorded many times. Partial CDR3 DNA: TGTGCCAGCAGTTCCCATCTAGCGGCTGGAGATACG. This sequence encodes CASSSHLAAGDT. The full CDR3 sequence reads CASSSHLAAGDTQYF. The chain carries TRBV6-2 or TRBV6-3 and TRBJ2-3, with TRBD2 matching 7 bases. From the germline J gene comes the end of the CDR3, since the read stops 3 residues before it. CDR3 length equals 15 residues. Germline CDR1 reads MNHEY; CDR2 reads SVGEGT. V lost 4 bases and J lost 5; bases outside the gene matches: 9.

This clone was detected ten times or more. Here the CDR3 reads CASSSDRDRHTGELFF. Partial CDR3 DNA: TGTGCCAGCAGCTCCGATCGGGACAGGCACACCGGGGAG. The chain joins TRBV5-4 to TRBJ2-2; 8 bases are a match to TRBD1. The read ends 3 residues early relative to the CDR3; the germline J gene fills the gap. The CDR3 covers 16 residues. With 3 bases clipped from V and 3 bases from J, the junction kept 7 bases outside the gene matches. CDR1 is SGHNT, CDR2 YYREEE, per germline (reference sequence).

This clone was seen many times. Read coverage stops 3 residues before the CDR3 terminus; the germline J gene supplies the remainder. This sample includes further DNA sequences coding for the same CDR3. V is TRBV5-1 and J is TRBJ2-3; D gene uncertain. Germline V gene data show CDR1 as SGHRS and CDR2 as YFSETQ. CDR3 size: 12 residues. The ends were cut back, 4 bases at V and 1 base at J, with 4 bases in the middle. CDR3 bases read: TGCGCCAGCAGCCCAGGCACAGATACG. It encodes CASSPGTDT. The full CDR3 reads CASSPGTDTQYF.

This clone was recorded at least ten times. From the germline J gene comes the end of the CDR3, since the read stops 3 residues before it. The genes are TRBV4-1 and TRBJ1-5, with D possibly being TRBD1 (6 bases). The CDR3 is 14 residues long. The germline V and J ends were trimmed by 4 bases and 6 bases, with 13 bases remaining between them. Germline V CDR1 and CDR2: MGHRA, YSYEKL. CDR3 DNA, as far as it was read: TGCGCCAGCAGCCCCCCAAGGGGGGGTCAGCCC. Its protein is CASSPPRGGQP. The CDR3 in its entirety is CASSPPRGGQPQHF.

This clone was picked up many times. The CDR3 is cut off 3 residues early in the read; its end comes from the germline J gene. The rearrangement joins TRBV12-3 or TRBV12-4 to TRBJ1-6; D is uncertain. The CDR3 length is 14 residues. V dropped 1 base and J dropped 10 bases, with 11 bases sitting between them. The covered CDR3 bases are TGTGCCAGCAGTTTAGATCGCCTCGGGTCACCC. Its translation is CASSLDRLGSP. The entire CDR3 protein reads CASSLDRLGSPLHF.

This clone has a count of ten or more. The read terminates 3 residues before the CDR3 end, so the remaining end is supplied by the germline J gene. The V gene is TRBV18, the J gene TRBJ1-4; D is perhaps TRBD1 (5 bases). The CDR3 is 13 amino acids. CDR1 and CDR2 from the germline V gene are KGHSH and LQKENI. V dropped 1 base and J dropped 7 bases, with 7 bases sitting between them. CDR3 bases read: TGTGCCAGCTCACCACAGGGGAGTGAAAAA. This encodes CASSPQGSEK. The CDR3, in full, reads CASSPQGSEKLFF.

This clone was recorded at least ten times. The read gets to within 3 residues of the CDR3 end, and the germline J gene fills in the rest. The chain joins TRBV19 to TRBJ2-1, with 7 bases lining up with TRBD1. J lost 2 bases, V lost 5 bases, and 12 bases had no gene match. CDR3 length equals 17 residues. CDR1 LNHDA and CDR2 SQIVND come from the germline V gene (reference sequence). CDR3 DNA, as far as it was read: TGTGCCAGTAGTCTTAGACCCCGACAGGGCCCCTACAATGAG. Protein: CASSLRPRQGPYNE. The full CDR3 is CASSLRPRQGPYNEQFF.

Many counts were recorded for this clone. The read ends 3 residues early relative to the CDR3; the germline J gene fills the gap. The chain recombines TRBV20-1 with TRBJ1-1; unclear D gene. CDR3 length: 14 amino acids. The V gene's germline CDR1 is DFQATT and CDR2 SNEGSKA (reference sequence). The V end lost 3 bases, the J end lost 5 bases, and 16 bases lay between the germline ends. Incomplete CDR3 DNA: TGCAGTGCTAGGATCACCCTCAGAGGTACTGAA. This translates into CSARITLRGTE. From start to end, the CDR3 is CSARITLRGTEAFF.

This clone was counted ten times or more. At one end the junction does not follow the germline gene, possibly because of a read error. The CDR3 end lies 3 residues beyond the end of the read and is filled in from the germline J gene. The chain uses TRBV5-1 and TRBJ1-4, with 7 positions matching TRBD1. The CDR3 extends over 14 amino acids. The germline V gene encodes CDR1 SGHRS and CDR2 YFSETQ. CDR3 bases read: TGCGCCAGCAGATTGGACAGGTCTAATGAAAAA. Translated: CASRLDRSNEK. Given in full, the CDR3 is CASRLDRSNEKLFF.

This clone showed up many times. The DNA ends 3 residues before the CDR3 does, and the rest of the CDR3 is filled in from the germline J gene. The chain has TRBV18 and TRBJ2-7; 7 nucleotides match TRBD2. The germline CDR1 and CDR2 sequences are KGHSH and LQKENI. The CDR3 covers 14 residues. With 3 bases clipped from V and 5 bases from J, the junction kept 7 bases outside the gene matches. The CDR3 protein is CASSPKAGDNEQYF. The part of the CDR3 DNA that was read is TGTGCCAGCTCACCGAAGGCGGGAGACAACGAG.

This clone was seen at least ten times. The CDR3 extends 3 residues past the end of the read, so its final part is completed from the germline J gene. The V and J genes are TRBV20-1 and TRBJ1-5, with a possible D match to TRBD1 (6 bases). The CDR3 extends over 12 amino acids. V gave up 5 bases and J gave up 7 bases, with 12 bases separating them. Germline V gene lookup returns CDR1 DFQATT and CDR2 SNEGSKA (reference sequence). The CDR3 bases that were read are TGCAGTGCTGGAGGGGGGGTACAGCCC. Translating gives CSAGGGVQP. From start to end, the CDR3 is CSAGGGVQPQHF.

This clone was recorded at least ten times. From the germline J gene comes the end of the CDR3, since the read stops 3 residues before it. The V and J genes are TRBV11-2 and TRBJ2-5; TRBD2 agrees at 11 bases. The CDR3 is made up of 15 amino acids. Trimming at V came to 5 bases and at J to 5 bases, leaving 7 bases not matched to a gene. Germline loops: CDR1 SGHAT, CDR2 FQNNGV. The CDR3 bases that were read are TGTGCCAGCAGCCCCCCCAGACTAGCGGGGGAGACC. It specifies CASSPPRLAGET. The CDR3 reads in full as CASSPPRLAGETQYF.